The sequence of this T cell receptor (beta chain) was determined in a study of blood T cells in healthy people across ages. A second PCR, run for about 7 to 11 cycles, used a sample-barcoded 5' primer plus a J-beta primer mix. Unique molecular identifiers of 12 random nucleotides labeled each cDNA. TCRdb recomputed calls from the 5' RACE reads with MiXCR, one row per CDR3 protein. The sample lists roughly 1,700,000 distinct CDR3 sequences, 28% occurring once. Germline CDR1 SGHAT, CDR2 FQDESV (reference sequence). V lost 4 bases and J lost 4; bases outside the gene matches: 7. The CDR3 loop spans 15 amino acids.

Material for sequencing was blood. This receptor was taken from a woman aged 25 to 39 in good health. This sequence joins TRBV11-1 and TRBJ2-7; 10 positions agree with TRBD2. The DNA of the CDR3 is TGTGCCAGCAGCTCATATAGCGGGGGGCTGTACGAGCAGTACTTC. It specifies CASSSYSGGLYEQYF.